The entry below gives a single T cell receptor beta chain sequence along with its context. This specimen comes from a study of response to subunit inactivated influenza vaccine. Losses at the gene ends were 0 bases for V and 2 bases for J; bases not matched to a gene: 5. The CDR3 spans 17 residues. From germline, CDR1 is SGHRS and CDR2 YFSETQ. TCRdb itself ran the RT-PCR reads through MiXCR, one entry per CDR3 protein. The data show approximately 230,000 distinct CDR3 sequences, with 10% to 15% seen just once and about 7.8% held by the top ten. The rearrangement uses TRBV5-1 and TRBJ2-7, with 13 bases that match TRBD2. Sequenced material: non-naive T cells sorted from PBMCs, taken 14 days before vaccination. The clonotype was recovered from a man between 50 and 59 years old who received an inactivated influenza vaccine. CDR3 coding DNA: TGCGCCAGCAGCTTGGGGACTAGCGGGGGTCGAGCCTACGAGCAGTACTTC. Translation: CASSLGTSGGRAYEQYF. The complete variable domain, with remaining parts taken from reference TRBV5-1 and TRBJ2-7, reads KAGVTQTPRYLIKTRGQQVTLSCSPISGHRSVSWYQQTPGQGLQFLFEYFSETQRNKGNFPGRFSGRQFSNSRSEMNVSTLELGDSALYLCASSLGTSGGRAYEQYFGPGTRLTVT.